This T cell receptor beta chain was profiled in a study of blood T cell repertoires in COVID-19. Sequencing used immunoSEQ multiplex PCR; TCRdb keeps in-frame clones, though not all of them. Here the sample spans 150,000 to 200,000 clones, around 80% being singletons. CDR1 MGHRA and CDR2 YSYEKL come from the germline V gene. The CDR3 is 13 amino acids. Trimming cost V 0 bases and J 6 bases, with 8 bases left between them. The clonotype originates from a man aged 50 or older who had recovered from COVID-19. This chain joins TRBV4-1 and TRBJ1-1; D perhaps matches TRBD1 (6 bases). Sequenced: PBMCs or T cells enriched from blood (not recorded which). The CDR3 here is CASSQDRGPEAFF. The CDR3 region has the DNA TGCGCCAGCAGCCAAGACAGGGGCCCTGAAGCTTTCTTT.